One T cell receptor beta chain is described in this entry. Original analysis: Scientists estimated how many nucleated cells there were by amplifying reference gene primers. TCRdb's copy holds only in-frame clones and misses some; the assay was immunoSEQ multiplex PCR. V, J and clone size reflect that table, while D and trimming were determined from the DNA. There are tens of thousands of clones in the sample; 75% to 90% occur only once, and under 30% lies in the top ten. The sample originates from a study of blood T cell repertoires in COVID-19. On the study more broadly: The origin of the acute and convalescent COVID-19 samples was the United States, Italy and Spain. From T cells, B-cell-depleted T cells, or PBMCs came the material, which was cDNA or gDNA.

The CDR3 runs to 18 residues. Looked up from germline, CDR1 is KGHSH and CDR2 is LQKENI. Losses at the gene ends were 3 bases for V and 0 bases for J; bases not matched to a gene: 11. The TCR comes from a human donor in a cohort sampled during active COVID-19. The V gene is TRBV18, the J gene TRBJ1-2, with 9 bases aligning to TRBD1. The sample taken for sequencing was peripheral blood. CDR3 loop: CASSPLGQGITPNYGYTF. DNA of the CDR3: TGTGCCAGCTCACCCCTGGGACAGGGAATAACACCTAACTATGGCTACACCTTC.